Below, one T cell receptor beta chain is given with its context. This clone is a singleton in its sample. It has no known antigen specificity. No much larger clonotype is one base removed from it; base qualities were not supplied. For TCRbeta CDR3 sequencing, genomic DNA was extracted from sorted cells using the QIAGEN DNeasy Blood and Tissue Kit. High-throughput TCRbeta CDR3 sequencing was carried out commercially through immunoSEQ, with PCR amplification with bias correction and internal controls included. On the authors' methods: Unique productive TCRbeta sequences were defined by CDR3 nucleotide sequence where primers matched, and otherwise by CDR3 amino acid sequence together with Vbeta and Jbeta genes. As a correction for sorting error, sequences shared between sorted populations at a frequency ratio of 2:1 or less were discarded, and the remaining shared sequences were assigned to the higher population. A sequence was defined as donor-reactive if the sequence was expanded at least 5-fold in CFSE-low cells compared with unstimulated cells and had a frequency of at least 0.01% in CFSE-low cells. Jensen-Shannon divergence, calculated on the top 100 TCRbeta sequences ranked by frequency, was used to quantify repertoire divergence. For samples with multiple sequencing runs, sorting error was corrected in each run separately before the runs were combined. Here the immuneACCESS table is served through TCRdb, limited to in-frame sequences with V and J called. Missing clones are a known gap in these copies; in checked studies unresolved V genes cover under half, and the rest lacks a known reason. For V, J and clone size, that table is used; D and trimming come from the DNA. This sample lists fewer than 100,000 clones; 80% to 95% were detected once. The ten largest clones represent 0.46% of the sample.

The sample's time point label is to be understood as: blood sample drawn before combined kidney and bone marrow transplant. Thawed PBMCs were FACS-sorted into unstimulated Tregs (CD4+CD25+CD127-), CD4+ non-Tregs (CD4+CD25-), CD4 cells and CD8 cells. The patients were a handful of recipients of combined kidney and bone marrow transplants from the ITN036ST trial, and samples were available only for these trial subjects. Healthy control blood was processed by Ficoll density gradient to PBMCs and cryopreserved; patient PBMCs were collected before and after transplant. This sample was included in a study of Tregs in tolerant kidney transplant recipients (dated by TCRdb to about 2019). About the study as a whole: Related donors were used in the transplants with nonmyeloablative bone marrow transplantation, and mixed chimerism was transient in the human trials. The study applied TCRbeta sequencing to find donor-specific regulatory T cells before combined kidney and bone marrow transplantation and then followed those same cells after transplant. The paper's findings and limits, for the study overall: The study was limited by small patient numbers, and the findings need validation in larger populations and under other immunosuppression protocols. For some patients, the PCR primers changed as time went on, which meant samples from those patients could not be compared with one another at the nucleotide level. Biological reproducibility was not directly addressed, though technical replication error appeared minimal. Expanding Tregs with activated donor B cells appeared to identify the most biologically relevant and donor-specific TCRbeta repertoire. In tolerant patients, the expansion of donor-specific Tregs was greater than global Treg expansion, suggesting that the expansion was antigen-driven rather than nonspecific.

Germline trimming: 5 bases from V, 7 bases from J; junction bases outside gene matches: 11. The CDR3 sequence holds 15 residues, the cysteine and phenylalanine included. The entry retains the CDR3 DNA only, 45 bases that are in frame from base 1. As encoded in the germline V gene (reference sequence), CDR1 is MNHNY while CDR2 is SVGAGI. This chain joins TRBV6-6 to TRBJ2-7; TRBD2 aligns with 10 central bases. This sequence was found in a human donor who received a combined kidney and bone marrow transplant. Source: CD4+ T cells from blood, taken before the transplant. DNA sequence: TGTGCCAGCAGTCCTCGGCTAGCGGGAGTGGGGGAGCAGTACTTC. Its product reads: CASSPRLAGVGEQYF.